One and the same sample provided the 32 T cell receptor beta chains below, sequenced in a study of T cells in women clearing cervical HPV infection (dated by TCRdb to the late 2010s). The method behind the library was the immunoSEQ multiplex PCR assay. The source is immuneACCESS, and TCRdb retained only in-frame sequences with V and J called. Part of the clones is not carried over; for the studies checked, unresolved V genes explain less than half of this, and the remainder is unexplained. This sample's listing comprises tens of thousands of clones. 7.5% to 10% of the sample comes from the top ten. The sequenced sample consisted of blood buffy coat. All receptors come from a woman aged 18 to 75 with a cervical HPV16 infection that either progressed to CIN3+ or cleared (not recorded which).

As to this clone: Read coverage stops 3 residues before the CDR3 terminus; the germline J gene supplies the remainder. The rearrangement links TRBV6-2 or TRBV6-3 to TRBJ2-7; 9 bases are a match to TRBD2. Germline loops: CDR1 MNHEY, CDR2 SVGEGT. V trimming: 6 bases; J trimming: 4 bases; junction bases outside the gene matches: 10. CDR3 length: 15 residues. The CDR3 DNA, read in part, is TGTGCCAGCAGCCCGAAGCGGGGGGCCCGGTACGAG. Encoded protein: CASSPKRGARYE. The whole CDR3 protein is CASSPKRGARYEQYF.

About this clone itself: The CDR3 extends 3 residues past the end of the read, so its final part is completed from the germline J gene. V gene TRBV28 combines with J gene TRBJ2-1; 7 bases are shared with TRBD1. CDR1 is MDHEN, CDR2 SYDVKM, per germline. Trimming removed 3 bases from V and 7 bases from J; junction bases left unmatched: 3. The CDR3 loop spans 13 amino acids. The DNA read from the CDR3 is TGTGCCAGCAGTTTGCAGGGGGTGAATGAG. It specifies CASSLQGVNE. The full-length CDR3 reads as CASSLQGVNEQFF.

CDR3 bases read: TGTGCCAGCAGCTTAGCTAGGAACAATGAG. It specifies CASSLARNNE. The entire CDR3 reads CASSLARNNEQFF. This chain links TRBV11-3 with TRBJ2-1; D is ambiguous. The read ends 3 residues early relative to the CDR3; the germline J gene fills the gap. V lost 1 base and J lost 5, with 6 bases in between. CDR1 and CDR2 from the germline V gene are SGHNT and YENEEA. The CDR3 is made up of 13 amino acids.

CDR3 loop: CSARATANYGYTF. The part of the CDR3 DNA that was read is TGCAGTGCTAGAGCCACGGCTAACTATGGC. This chain joins TRBV20-1 and TRBJ1-2; D uncertain. The CDR3 extends 3 residues past the end of the read, so its final part is completed from the germline J gene. Trimming removed 1 base at V and 0 bases at J, with 6 bases between. The CDR3 sequence is 13 residues long. Looked up from germline, CDR1 is DFQATT and CDR2 is SNEGSKA (reference sequence).

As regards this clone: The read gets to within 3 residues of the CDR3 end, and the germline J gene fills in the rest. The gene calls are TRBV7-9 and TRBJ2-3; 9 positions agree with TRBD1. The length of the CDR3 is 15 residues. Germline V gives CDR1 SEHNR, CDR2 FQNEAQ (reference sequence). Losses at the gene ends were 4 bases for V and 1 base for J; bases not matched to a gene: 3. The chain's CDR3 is CASSSWDRGTDTQYF. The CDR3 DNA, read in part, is TGTGCCAGCAGCTCCTGGGACAGGGGCACAGATACG.

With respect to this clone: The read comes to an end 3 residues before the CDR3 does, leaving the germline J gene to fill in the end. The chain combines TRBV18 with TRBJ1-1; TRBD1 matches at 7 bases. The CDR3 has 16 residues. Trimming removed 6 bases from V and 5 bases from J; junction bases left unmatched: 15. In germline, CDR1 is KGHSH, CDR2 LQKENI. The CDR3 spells CASSPVRQDRRTEAFF. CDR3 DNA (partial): TGTGCCAGCTCCCCAGTACGTCAGGACAGGAGGACTGAA.

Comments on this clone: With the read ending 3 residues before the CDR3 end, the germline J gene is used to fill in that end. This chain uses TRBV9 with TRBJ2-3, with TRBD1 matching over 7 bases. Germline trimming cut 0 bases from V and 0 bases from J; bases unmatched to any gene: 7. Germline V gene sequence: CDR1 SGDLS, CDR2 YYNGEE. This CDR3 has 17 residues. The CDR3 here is CASSVGGFRGSTDTQYF. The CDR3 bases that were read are TGTGCCAGCAGCGTAGGCGGATTCAGGGGGAGCACAGATACG.

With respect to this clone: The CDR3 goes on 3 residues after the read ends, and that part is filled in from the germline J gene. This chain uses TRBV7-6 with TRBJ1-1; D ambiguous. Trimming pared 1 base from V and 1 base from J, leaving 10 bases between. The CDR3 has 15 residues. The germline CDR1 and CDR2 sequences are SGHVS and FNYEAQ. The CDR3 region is CASSLGPSGNTEAFF. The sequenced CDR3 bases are TGTGCCAGCAGCTTAGGTCCTTCGGGGAACACTGAA. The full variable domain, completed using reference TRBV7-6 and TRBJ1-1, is GAGVSQSPRYKVTKRGQDVALRCDPISGHVSLYWYRQALGQGPEFLTYFNYEAQQDKSGLPNDRFSAERPEGSISTLTIQRTEQRDSAMYRCASSLGPSGNTEAFFGQGTRLTVV.

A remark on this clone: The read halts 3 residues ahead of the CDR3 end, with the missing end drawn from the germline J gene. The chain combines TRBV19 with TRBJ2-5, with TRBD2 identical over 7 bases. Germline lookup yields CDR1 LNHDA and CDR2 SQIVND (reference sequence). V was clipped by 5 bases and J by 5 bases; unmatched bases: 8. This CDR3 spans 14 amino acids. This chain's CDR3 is CASSSGGFMETQYF. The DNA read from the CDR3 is TGTGCCAGTAGTTCGGGGGGTTTTATGGAGACC.

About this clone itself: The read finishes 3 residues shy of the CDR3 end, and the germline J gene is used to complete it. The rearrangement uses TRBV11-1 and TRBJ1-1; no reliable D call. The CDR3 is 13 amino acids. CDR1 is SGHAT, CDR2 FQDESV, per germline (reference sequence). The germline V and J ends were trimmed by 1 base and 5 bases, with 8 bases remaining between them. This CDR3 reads CASSLGRGTEAFF. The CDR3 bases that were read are TGTGCCAGCAGCTTAGGTCGGGGAACTGAA. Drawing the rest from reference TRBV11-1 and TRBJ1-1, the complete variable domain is EAEVAQSPRYKITEKSQAVAFWCDPISGHATLYWYRQILGQGPELLVQFQDESVVDDSQLPKDRFSAERLKGVDSTLKIQPAELGDSAMYLCASSLGRGTEAFFGQGTRLTVV.

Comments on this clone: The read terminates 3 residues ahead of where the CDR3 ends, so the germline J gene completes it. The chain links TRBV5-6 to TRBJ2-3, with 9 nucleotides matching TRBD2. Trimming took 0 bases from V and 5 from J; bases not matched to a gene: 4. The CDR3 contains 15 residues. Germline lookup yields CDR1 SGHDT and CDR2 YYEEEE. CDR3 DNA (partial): TGTGCCAGCAGCTTGGGCGGGGGGGTTGGAGATACG. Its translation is CASSLGGGVGDT. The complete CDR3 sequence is CASSLGGGVGDTQYF.

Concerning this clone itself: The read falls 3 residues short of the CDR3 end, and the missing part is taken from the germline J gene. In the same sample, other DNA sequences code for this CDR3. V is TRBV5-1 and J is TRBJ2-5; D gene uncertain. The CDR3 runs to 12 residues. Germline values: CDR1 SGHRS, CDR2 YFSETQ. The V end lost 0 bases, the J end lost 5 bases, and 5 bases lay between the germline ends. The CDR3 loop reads CASSLEGETQYF. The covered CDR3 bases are TGCGCCAGCAGCTTGGAAGGGGAGACC. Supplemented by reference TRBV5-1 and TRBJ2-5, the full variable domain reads KAGVTQTPRYLIKTRGQQVTLSCSPISGHRSVSWYQQTPGQGLQFLFEYFSETQRNKGNFPGRFSGRQFSNSRSEMNVSTLELGDSALYLCASSLEGETQYFGPGTRLLVL.

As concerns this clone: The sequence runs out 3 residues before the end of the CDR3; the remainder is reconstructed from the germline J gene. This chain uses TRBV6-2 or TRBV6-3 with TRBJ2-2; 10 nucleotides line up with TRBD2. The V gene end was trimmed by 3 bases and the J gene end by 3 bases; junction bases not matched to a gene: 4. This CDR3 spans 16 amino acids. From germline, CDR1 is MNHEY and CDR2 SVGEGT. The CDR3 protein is CASSYGLAEHTGELFF. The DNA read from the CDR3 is TGTGCCAGCAGTTATGGACTAGCGGAACACACCGGGGAG.

The CDR3 sequence: CASSDGTGTTDTQYF. CDR3 DNA, as far as it was read: TGTGCCAGCAGCGACGGGACAGGGACCACAGATACG. The chain combines TRBV11-3 with TRBJ2-3; 9 positions agree with TRBD1. The missing CDR3 end, 3 residues past where the read stops, is filled in from the germline J gene. This CDR3 is 15 amino acids long. Trimming removed 5 bases from V and 2 bases from J; junction bases left unmatched: 5. Germline CDR1 reads SGHNT; CDR2 reads YENEEA.

The CDR3 DNA, read in part, is TGTGCCAGTACTCAGGGTCCATATAATTCACCC. Its translation is CASTQGPYNSP. The entire CDR3 protein is CASTQGPYNSPLHF. The chain carries TRBV19 and TRBJ1-6; a possible D gene is TRBD1 (5 bases). The read ends 3 residues shy of where the CDR3 ends; the end is completed using the germline J gene. Trimming removed 7 bases at V and 4 bases at J, with 11 bases between. The CDR3 consists of 14 residues. CDR1 is LNHDA and CDR2 is SQIVND in the germline V gene (reference sequence).

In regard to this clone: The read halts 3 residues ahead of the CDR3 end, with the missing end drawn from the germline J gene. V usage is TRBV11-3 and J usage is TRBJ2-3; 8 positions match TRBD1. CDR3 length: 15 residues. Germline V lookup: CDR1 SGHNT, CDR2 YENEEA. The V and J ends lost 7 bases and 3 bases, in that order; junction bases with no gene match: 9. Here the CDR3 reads CASTPQGVDTDTQYF. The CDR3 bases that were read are TGTGCCAGCACTCCACAGGGGGTGGATACAGATACG.

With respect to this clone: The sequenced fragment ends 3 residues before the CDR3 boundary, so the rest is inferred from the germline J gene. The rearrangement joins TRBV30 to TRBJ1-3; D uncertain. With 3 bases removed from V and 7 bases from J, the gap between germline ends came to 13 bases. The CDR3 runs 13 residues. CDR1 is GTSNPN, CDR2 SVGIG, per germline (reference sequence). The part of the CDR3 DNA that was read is TGTGCCTGGAGGGAATCTACGGGGAACACC. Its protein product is CAWRESTGNT. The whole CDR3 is CAWRESTGNTIYF.

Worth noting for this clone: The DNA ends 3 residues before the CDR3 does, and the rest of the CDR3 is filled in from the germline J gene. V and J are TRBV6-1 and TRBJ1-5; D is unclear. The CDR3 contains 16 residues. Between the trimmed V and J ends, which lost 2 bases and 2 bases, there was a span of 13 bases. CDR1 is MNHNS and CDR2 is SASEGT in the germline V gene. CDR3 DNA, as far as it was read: TGTGCCAGCAGTGAAAGAAAACATGGTGGCAATCAGCCC. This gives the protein CASSERKHGGNQP. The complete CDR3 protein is CASSERKHGGNQPQHF.

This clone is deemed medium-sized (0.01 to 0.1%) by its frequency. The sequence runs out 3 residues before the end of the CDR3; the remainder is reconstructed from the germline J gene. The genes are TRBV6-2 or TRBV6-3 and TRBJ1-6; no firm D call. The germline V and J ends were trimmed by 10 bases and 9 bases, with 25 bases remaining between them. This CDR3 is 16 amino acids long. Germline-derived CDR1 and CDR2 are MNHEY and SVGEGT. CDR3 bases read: TGTGCCACCCCGATTAATATTCACAGACCCAGTTCACCC. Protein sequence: CATPINIHRPSSP. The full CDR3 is CATPINIHRPSSPLHF.

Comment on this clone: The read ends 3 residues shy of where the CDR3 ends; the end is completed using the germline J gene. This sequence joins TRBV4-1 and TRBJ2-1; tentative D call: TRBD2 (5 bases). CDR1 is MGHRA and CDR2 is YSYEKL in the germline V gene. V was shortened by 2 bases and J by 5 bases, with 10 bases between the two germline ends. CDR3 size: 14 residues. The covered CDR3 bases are TGCGCCAGCAGCCAATTTACTAGTAACAATGAG. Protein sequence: CASSQFTSNNE. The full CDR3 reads CASSQFTSNNEQFF.

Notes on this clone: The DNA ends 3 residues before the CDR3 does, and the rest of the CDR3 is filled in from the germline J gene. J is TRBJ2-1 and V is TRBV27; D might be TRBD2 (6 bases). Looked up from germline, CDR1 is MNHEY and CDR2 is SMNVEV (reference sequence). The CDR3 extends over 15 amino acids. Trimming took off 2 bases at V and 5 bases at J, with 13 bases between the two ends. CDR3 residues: CASSLTGTFNNEQFF. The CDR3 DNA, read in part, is TGTGCCAGCAGTTTAACCGGGACTTTTAACAATGAG.

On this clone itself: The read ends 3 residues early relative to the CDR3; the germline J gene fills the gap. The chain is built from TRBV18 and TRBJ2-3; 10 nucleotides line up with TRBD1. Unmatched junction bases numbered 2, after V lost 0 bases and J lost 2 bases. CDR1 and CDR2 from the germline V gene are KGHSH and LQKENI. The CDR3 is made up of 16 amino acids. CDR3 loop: CASSPPDRGYTDTQYF. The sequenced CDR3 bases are TGTGCCAGCTCACCACCGGACAGGGGGTACACAGATACG.

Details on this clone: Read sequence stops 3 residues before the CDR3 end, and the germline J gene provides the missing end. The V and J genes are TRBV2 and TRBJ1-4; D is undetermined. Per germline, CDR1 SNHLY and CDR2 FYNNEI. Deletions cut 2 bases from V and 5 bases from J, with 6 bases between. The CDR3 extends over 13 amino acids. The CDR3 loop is CASSETGNEKLFF. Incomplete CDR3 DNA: TGTGCCAGCAGTGAAACCGGGAATGAAAAA.

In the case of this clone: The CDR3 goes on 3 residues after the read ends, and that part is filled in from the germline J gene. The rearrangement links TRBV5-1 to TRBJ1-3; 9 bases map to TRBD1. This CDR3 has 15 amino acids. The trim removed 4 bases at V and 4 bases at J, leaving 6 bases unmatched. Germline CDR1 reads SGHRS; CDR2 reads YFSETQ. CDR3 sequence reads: CASSRQGGAGNTIYF. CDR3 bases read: TGCGCCAGCAGCAGACAGGGGGGAGCGGGAAACACC.

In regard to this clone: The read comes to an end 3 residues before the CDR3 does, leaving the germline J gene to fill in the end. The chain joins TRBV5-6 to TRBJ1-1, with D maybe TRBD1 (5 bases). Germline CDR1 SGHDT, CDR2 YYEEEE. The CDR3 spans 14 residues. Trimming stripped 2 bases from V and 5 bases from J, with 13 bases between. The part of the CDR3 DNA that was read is TGTGCCAGCAGCTTTGATGGGGCACGAACTGAA. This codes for CASSFDGARTE. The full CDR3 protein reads CASSFDGARTEAFF.

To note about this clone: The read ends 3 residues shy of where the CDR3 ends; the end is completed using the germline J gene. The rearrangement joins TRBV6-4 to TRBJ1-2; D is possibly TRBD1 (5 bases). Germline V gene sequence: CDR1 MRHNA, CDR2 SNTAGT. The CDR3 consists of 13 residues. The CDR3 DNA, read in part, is TGTGCCAGCAGCGATTCAGGGAATCACGGC. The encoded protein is CASSDSGNHG. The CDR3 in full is CASSDSGNHGYTF.

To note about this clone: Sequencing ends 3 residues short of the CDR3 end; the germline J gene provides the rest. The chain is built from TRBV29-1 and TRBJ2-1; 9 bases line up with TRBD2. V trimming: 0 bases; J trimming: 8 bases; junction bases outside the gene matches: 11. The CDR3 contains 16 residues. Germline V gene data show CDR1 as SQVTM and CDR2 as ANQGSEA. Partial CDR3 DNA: TGCAGCGTTGAAGACCCCGGGACTAGCCGGTTCGATGAG. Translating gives CSVEDPGTSRFDE. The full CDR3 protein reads CSVEDPGTSRFDEQFF.

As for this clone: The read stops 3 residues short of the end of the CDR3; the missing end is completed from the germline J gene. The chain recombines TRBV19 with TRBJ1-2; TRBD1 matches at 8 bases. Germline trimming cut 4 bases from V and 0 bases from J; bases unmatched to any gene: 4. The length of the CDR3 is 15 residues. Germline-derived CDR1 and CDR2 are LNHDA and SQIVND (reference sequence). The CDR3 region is CASSRDRTSNYGYTF. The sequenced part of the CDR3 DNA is TGTGCCAGTAGTAGGGACAGGACTTCTAACTATGGC.

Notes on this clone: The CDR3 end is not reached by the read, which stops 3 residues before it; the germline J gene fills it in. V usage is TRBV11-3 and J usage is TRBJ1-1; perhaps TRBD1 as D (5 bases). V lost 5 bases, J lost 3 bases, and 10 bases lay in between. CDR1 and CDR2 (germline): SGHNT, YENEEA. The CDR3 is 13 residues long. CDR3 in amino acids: CASSPRQHTEAFF. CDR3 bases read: TGTGCCAGCAGCCCACGACAGCACACTGAA.

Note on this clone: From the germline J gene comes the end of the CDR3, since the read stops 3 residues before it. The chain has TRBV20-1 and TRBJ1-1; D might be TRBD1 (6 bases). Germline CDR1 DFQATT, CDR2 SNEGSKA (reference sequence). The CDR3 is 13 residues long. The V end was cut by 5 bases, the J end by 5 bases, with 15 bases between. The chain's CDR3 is CSAASRGLTEAFF. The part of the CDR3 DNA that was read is TGCAGTGCTGCAAGCAGGGGCCTAACTGAA.

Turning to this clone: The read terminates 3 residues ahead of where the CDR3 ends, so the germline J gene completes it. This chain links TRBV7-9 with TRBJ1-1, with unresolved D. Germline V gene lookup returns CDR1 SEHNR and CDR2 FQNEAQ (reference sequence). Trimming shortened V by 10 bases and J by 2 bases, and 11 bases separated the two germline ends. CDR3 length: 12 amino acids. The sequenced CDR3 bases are TGTGCCACGCCGTCAGGAAACACTGAA. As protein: CATPSGNTE. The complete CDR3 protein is CATPSGNTEAFF.

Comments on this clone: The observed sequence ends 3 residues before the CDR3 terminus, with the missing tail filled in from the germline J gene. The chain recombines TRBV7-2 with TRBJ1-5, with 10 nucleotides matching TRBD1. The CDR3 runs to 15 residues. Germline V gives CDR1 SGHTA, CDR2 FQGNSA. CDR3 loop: CASSPRQGARNPQHF. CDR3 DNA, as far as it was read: TGTGCCAGCAGCCCTCGACAGGGGGCAAGGAATCCC. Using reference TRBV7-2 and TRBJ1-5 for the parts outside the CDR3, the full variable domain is GAGVSQSPSNKVTEKGKDVELRCDPISGHTALYWYRQSLGQGLEFLIYFQGNSAPDKSGLPSDRFSAERTGGSVSTLTIQRTQQEDSAVYLCASSPRQGARNPQHFGDGTRLSIL.